The rows below give T cell receptor beta chains drawn from one sample of a study of T-cell memory formation after mild COVID-19. MiXCR, run by TCRdb on the 5' RACE reads, gives a single entry per CDR3 protein. The sample lists about 130,000 distinct CDR3 sequences, approximately 15% seen once, with roughly 14% in the top ten. Source material: PBMCs or a T cell subset sorted from them (not recorded which). The source is an adult woman who had mild COVID-19 (a few samples of this study predate the infection). Cell type and time point are not known. CDR3s include the opening cysteine and the closing phenylalanine or tryptophan. Fields, in order: V gene, CDR3 protein.

v_call: TRBV7-6
cdr3_aa: CASSLISVGLAGEETQYF

v_call: TRBV7-9
cdr3_aa: CASIGTGKVVF

v_call: TRBV12-3/TRBV12-4
cdr3_aa: CASSSRLGAPLHF

v_call: TRBV7-3
cdr3_aa: CASSLVPGGVLDTQYF

v_call: TRBV5-1
cdr3_aa: CASSLDRPGVGEAFF

v_call: TRBV24-1
cdr3_aa: CATSDPRAGSSTDTQYF

v_call: TRBV24-1
cdr3_aa: CATSDLQSPSSADTQYF

v_call: TRBV5-6
cdr3_aa: CASSPTIYEQFF

v_call: TRBV20-1
cdr3_aa: CSARSGGQSYGYTF

v_call: TRBV12-3/TRBV12-4
cdr3_aa: CASSLHSLYEQYF

v_call: TRBV7-6
cdr3_aa: CASTLGLVLGMNTEAFF

v_call: TRBV5-1
cdr3_aa: CASSSSSASYNEQFF

v_call: TRBV18
cdr3_aa: CASSVSSYNSPLHF

v_call: TRBV27
cdr3_aa: CASSLSGGQPQHF

v_call: TRBV5-1
cdr3_aa: CASSSTGPGTGMPDTQYF

v_call: TRBV7-9
cdr3_aa: CASPNRGGEQFF

v_call: TRBV14
cdr3_aa: CASSLLVDRVDGYTF

v_call: TRBV5-1
cdr3_aa: CASSGGGLDEQFF

v_call: TRBV29-1
cdr3_aa: CSVDIGQGYEQYF

v_call: TRBV11-2
cdr3_aa: CASRLAGKNEQFF

v_call: TRBV12-3/TRBV12-4
cdr3_aa: CASSVNGRTDTQYF

v_call: TRBV24-1
cdr3_aa: CATSDRRTDTQYF

v_call: TRBV18
cdr3_aa: CASSTAGTGTGEQYF

v_call: TRBV5-1
cdr3_aa: CASSPIPGLGYGYTF

v_call: TRBV28
cdr3_aa: CASSVYWNGRAISGANVLTF

v_call: TRBV18
cdr3_aa: CASSPPLAEQFF

v_call: TRBV4-1
cdr3_aa: CASSQVLAFYGYTF

v_call: TRBV9
cdr3_aa: CASSAGPGTDTQYF

v_call: TRBV24-1
cdr3_aa: CATSTSGRETGELFF

v_call: TRBV20-1
cdr3_aa: CSATTGEDTGELFF